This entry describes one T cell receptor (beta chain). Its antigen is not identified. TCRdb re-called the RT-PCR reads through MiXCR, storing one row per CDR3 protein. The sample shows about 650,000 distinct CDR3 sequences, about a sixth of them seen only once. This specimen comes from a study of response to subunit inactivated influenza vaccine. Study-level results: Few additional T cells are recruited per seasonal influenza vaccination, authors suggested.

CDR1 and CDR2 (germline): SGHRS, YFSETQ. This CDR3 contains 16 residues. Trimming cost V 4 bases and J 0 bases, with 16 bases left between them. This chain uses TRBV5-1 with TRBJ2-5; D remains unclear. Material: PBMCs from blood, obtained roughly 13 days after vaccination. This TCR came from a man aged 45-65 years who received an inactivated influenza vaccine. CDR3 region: CASSPGRPWYQETQYF. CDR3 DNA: TGCGCCAGCAGCCCAGGCAGACCTTGGTACCAAGAGACCCAGTACTTC.